The 32 T cell receptor beta chains below all came from one sample that was sequenced in a study of blood T cell repertoires in COVID-19. Data came from immunoSEQ multiplex PCR; TCRdb stores just in-frame clones and leaves some out. The sample has tens of thousands of clones, 86% seen once. The sample taken for sequencing was peripheral blood. Every receptor here comes from a man aged 25 to 45 with acute or convalescent COVID-19.

The J gene is TRBJ2-1, the V gene TRBV6-1; 12 bases match TRBD2. The J segment lost 10 bases and the V segment lost 2 bases, leaving 6 bases of the junction unmatched. In germline, CDR1 is MNHNS, CDR2 SASEGT. The CDR3 sequence is 15 residues long. CDR3 nucleotides: TGTGCCAGCAGTGAACTAGCGGGGGGGCCAGGGGAGCAGTTCTTC. Protein product: CASSELAGGPGEQFF.

This chain uses TRBV30 with TRBJ1-3; D perhaps matches TRBD1 (5 bases). The CDR3 sequence is 14 residues long. Trimming took off 0 bases at V and 2 bases at J, with 8 bases between the two ends. Looked up from germline, CDR1 is GTSNPN and CDR2 is SVGIG (reference sequence). The CDR3 DNA follows: TGTGCCTGGAGTGTCGGGGGTACTGGAAACACCATATATTTT. As protein: CAWSVGGTGNTIYF.

This clone is a singleton in its sample. V is TRBV19 and J is TRBJ1-1; unclear D gene. CDR3 length: 19 amino acids. Trimming cost V 5 bases and J 1 base, with 26 bases left between them. Germline-derived CDR1 and CDR2 are LNHDA and SQIVND (reference sequence). The CDR3 sequence is CASSAHRGYTVVGNTEAFF. For the CDR3, the DNA is TGTGCCAGTAGTGCTCATCGAGGGTATACAGTAGTTGGGAACACTGAAGCTTTCTTT.

The rearrangement uses TRBV7-2 and TRBJ1-6; D remains unclear. V gave up 1 base and J gave up 4 bases, with 14 bases separating them. Germline CDR1 and CDR2: SGHTA and FQGNSA. CDR3 length: 17 residues. The CDR3 DNA is TGTGCCAGCAGCTTAGTTTCGGGGTCGGCATATAATTCACCCCTCCACTTT. It codes for CASSLVSGSAYNSPLHF.

This rearrangement joins TRBV18 to TRBJ1-5, with D maybe TRBD1 (5 bases). Germline V gives CDR1 KGHSH, CDR2 LQKENI. The V end was cut by 3 bases, the J end by 9 bases, with 15 bases between. The length of the CDR3 is 14 residues. The CDR3 nucleotides read TGTGCCAGCTCACCCCTCCCCGCTCAGGGGCCCCAGCATTTT. It yields the protein CASSPLPAQGPQHF.

The chain combines TRBV7-2 with TRBJ2-1, with 11 nucleotides matching TRBD2. The J segment lost 0 bases and the V segment lost 1 base, leaving 2 bases of the junction unmatched. The germline V gene has CDR1 SGHTA and CDR2 FQGNSA. The CDR3 sequence is 17 residues long. The CDR3 DNA follows: TGTGCCAGCAGCTTAGGAACTAGCGGGAGCTCCTACAATGAGCAGTTCTTC. It translates to CASSLGTSGSSYNEQFF. Full variable domain (rest looked up from reference TRBV7-2 and TRBJ2-1): GAGVSQSPSNKVTEKGKDVELRCDPISGHTALYWYRQSLGQGLEFLIYFQGNSAPDKSGLPSDRFSAERTGGSVSTLTIQRTQQEDSAVYLCASSLGTSGSSYNEQFFGPGTRLTVL.

A single count supports this clone. This chain connects TRBV7-9 to TRBJ1-2, with TRBD1 identical over 8 bases. This CDR3 is 13 amino acids long. V lost 3 bases and J lost 8; bases outside the gene matches: 5. Looked up from germline, CDR1 is SEHNR and CDR2 is FQNEAQ (reference sequence). CDR3 coding DNA: TGTGCCAGCAGCTTTTTGACAGGGGACGGCTACACCTTC. Its translation is CASSFLTGDGYTF.

The chain has TRBV7-6 and TRBJ2-1; D remains unclear. CDR1 SGHVS and CDR2 FNYEAQ come from the germline V gene. Trimming took 1 base from V and 3 from J, leaving 7 bases between them. The CDR3 runs to 14 residues. The CDR3 loop reads CASSLGADYNEQFF. DNA for the CDR3: TGTGCCAGCAGCTTAGGCGCGGACTACAATGAGCAGTTCTTC.

V gene TRBV30 combines with J gene TRBJ1-1; 12 nucleotides line up with TRBD1. Per the germline V gene, CDR1 is GTSNPN and CDR2 is SVGIG (reference sequence). Trimming at V came to 5 bases and at J to 4 bases, leaving 8 bases not matched to a gene. This CDR3 region has 15 residues. The CDR3: CAWATLGQGATEAFF. In nucleotides, the CDR3 is TGTGCCTGGGCGACATTGGGACAGGGGGCCACTGAAGCTTTCTTT.

This clone showed up many times. This rearrangement joins TRBV27 to TRBJ2-3; 13 bases map to TRBD2. The CDR3 spans 15 residues. Germline CDR1 and CDR2: MNHEY and SMNVEV (reference sequence). J was trimmed by 6 bases and V by 4 bases; bases with no gene match: 4. DNA of the CDR3: TGTGCCAGCAGTTCGACTAGCGGGGGGATCGATACGCAGTATTTT. As protein: CASSSTSGGIDTQYF.

The rearrangement links TRBV30 to TRBJ1-3, with D hard to call. Trimming removed 1 base from V and 0 bases from J, with 7 bases in between. The CDR3 is 14 residues long. Germline CDR1 GTSNPN, CDR2 SVGIG (reference sequence). The CDR3 DNA is TGTGCCTGGAGTGGAGGTGTCTCTGGAAACACCATATATTTT. It encodes CAWSGGVSGNTIYF.

V is TRBV7-2 and J is TRBJ1-2; no reliable D call. There are 15 residues in the CDR3. Germline V CDR1 and CDR2: SGHTA, FQGNSA. The V end lost 6 bases, the J end lost 4 bases, and 18 bases lay between the germline ends. CDR3 loop: CASSHQKNPVYGYTF. The CDR3, as DNA: TGTGCCAGCAGTCACCAGAAAAACCCTGTCTATGGCTACACCTTC.

V usage is TRBV12-5 and J usage is TRBJ2-5; TRBD2 is a possible D gene (6 bases). Trimming removed 5 bases at V and 7 bases at J, with 11 bases between. The CDR3 has 12 residues. CDR1 is LGHNT and CDR2 is FRNRAP in the germline V gene. The CDR3 region has the DNA TGTGCTAGTGGTCCGGGGGACCGGACCCAGTACTTC. Its translation is CASGPGDRTQYF.

A word on this clone: Within the sample, other DNA sequences also encode this same CDR3. The gene calls are TRBV27 and TRBJ1-5; D is possibly TRBD1 (5 bases). Germline loops: CDR1 MNHEY, CDR2 SMNVEV (reference sequence). V lost 3 bases to trimming and J lost 4 bases, with 7 bases between them. CDR3 length equals 13 residues. The CDR3 reads CASSLGLNQPQHF. CDR3 bases: TGTGCCAGCAGTTTGGGACTTAATCAGCCCCAGCATTTT.

DNA of the CDR3: TGTGCCAGCAGCTTGACAGGGGAGGGGGAAAAACTGTTTTTT. It is translated as CASSLTGEGEKLFF. The gene calls are TRBV9 and TRBJ1-4; TRBD1 agrees at 8 bases. From germline, CDR1 is SGDLS and CDR2 YYNGEE. The CDR3 contains 14 residues. Trimming took 4 bases from V and 8 from J; bases not matched to a gene: 7.

This clone appeared a single time. The chain employs TRBV11-2 and TRBJ1-3; no firm D call. V lost 5 bases, J lost 8 bases, and 7 bases lay in between. In germline, CDR1 is SGHAT, CDR2 FQNNGV. This CDR3 comprises 11 residues. As DNA, the CDR3 is TGTGCCAGCAGCGTAACTCACACCATATATTTT. Its translation is CASSVTHTIYF.

There are a few counts of this clone. This chain connects TRBV6-1 to TRBJ2-1; 9 positions agree with TRBD1. The CDR3 extends over 15 amino acids. In germline, CDR1 is MNHNS, CDR2 SASEGT. Trimming removed 1 base from V and 8 bases from J; junction bases left unmatched: 6. CDR3 DNA sequence: TGTGCCAGCAGTGAAGGTCCCGGGACAGGGTATGAGCAGTTCTTC. Residues: CASSEGPGTGYEQFF.

The rearrangement links TRBV18 to TRBJ2-2; perhaps TRBD1 as D (6 bases). V was trimmed by 3 bases and J by 5 bases, leaving 16 bases between them. Germline lookup yields CDR1 KGHSH and CDR2 LQKENI. CDR3 length equals 16 residues. The CDR3 spells CASSPGQGQTTGELFF. For the CDR3, the DNA is TGTGCCAGCTCACCGGGGCAGGGGCAAACTACCGGGGAGCTGTTTTTT.

The J gene is TRBJ1-2, the V gene TRBV7-8; 7 bases map to TRBD1. Germline CDR1 reads SGHVS; CDR2 reads FQNEAQ. The CDR3 contains 15 residues. V shed 6 bases and J 8 bases; nucleotides not matched to a gene: 15. Here the CDR3 DNA reads TGTGCCAGCAGTAACCAAGCAACAGGGGAAGTCGGCTACACCTTC. It specifies CASSNQATGEVGYTF.

CDR3 residues: CASSYRGDGYTF. CDR3 DNA sequence: TGTGCCAGCAGTTACAGGGGGGATGGCTACACCTTC. The rearrangement uses TRBV2 and TRBJ1-2, with 8 bases aligning to TRBD1. Germline CDR1 and CDR2: SNHLY and FYNNEI. Unmatched junction bases numbered 2, after V lost 5 bases and J lost 6 bases. CDR3 length equals 12 residues.

The chain's CDR3 is CASSYAEGDGELFF. CDR3 DNA sequence: TGTGCCAGCAGTTACGCAGAGGGGGACGGGGAGCTGTTTTTT. The chain has TRBV6-5 and TRBJ2-2, with D maybe TRBD1 (6 bases). The V end was cut by 2 bases, the J end by 7 bases, with 11 bases between. The CDR3 contains 14 residues. Germline assignment: CDR1 MNHEY and CDR2 SVGAGI.

The gene calls are TRBV18 and TRBJ1-1; D is unclear. The CDR3 length is 13 residues. From germline, CDR1 is KGHSH and CDR2 LQKENI. Trimming pared 6 bases from V and 1 base from J, leaving 9 bases between. The DNA of the CDR3 is TGTGCCAGCTCGCGGCATGAGAACACTGAAGCTTTCTTT. Amino acids: CASSRHENTEAFF. Using reference TRBV18 and TRBJ1-1 for the parts outside the CDR3, the full variable domain is NAGVMQNPRHLVRRRGQEARLRCSPMKGHSHVYWYRQLPEEGLKFMVYLQKENIIDESGMPKERFSAEFPKEGPSILRIQQVVRGDSAAYFCASSRHENTEAFFGQGTRLTVV.

The V and J genes are TRBV5-4 and TRBJ1-1; TRBD1 aligns across 8 bases. The CDR3 is made up of 13 amino acids. V shed 5 bases, J shed 3 bases, and the junction held 3 bases outside the gene matches. From germline, CDR1 is SGHNT and CDR2 YYREEE (reference sequence). The DNA for the CDR3 is TGTGCCAGCAGTCCGGACAGGGACACTGAAGCTTTCTTT. Protein: CASSPDRDTEAFF.

CDR3 in amino acids: CASSRGTGATNEKLFF. The CDR3 region has the DNA TGTGCCAGCAGCCGAGGCACAGGGGCAACTAATGAAAAACTGTTTTTT. This sequence joins TRBV11-2 and TRBJ1-4; 7 positions match TRBD1. The CDR3 runs to 16 residues. Germline loops: CDR1 SGHAT, CDR2 FQNNGV. J gave up 0 bases and V 5 bases, and 6 bases lay outside the gene matches.

V is TRBV5-4 and J is TRBJ2-4; TRBD1 matches at 9 bases. The CDR3 spans 14 residues. Germline V lookup: CDR1 SGHNT, CDR2 YYREEE (reference sequence). After removal of 3 bases from V and 8 bases from J, the junction contained 6 bases not matched to a gene. Here the CDR3 DNA reads TGTGCCAGCAGCTCGGACAGGGGCAGATACATTCAGTACTTC. This translates into CASSSDRGRYIQYF.

The CDR3 here is CASSSNNEKLFF. CDR3 bases: TGTGCCAGCAGCTCAAATAATGAAAAACTGTTTTTT. This chain joins TRBV3-1 (or the pseudogene TRBV3-2) and TRBJ1-4; D is unresolved. The V end lost 5 bases, the J end lost 4 bases, and 5 bases lay between the germline ends. Germline V gene lookup returns CDR1 LGHDT and CDR2 YNNKEL (reference sequence). This CDR3 comprises 12 residues.

The chain has TRBV11-2 and TRBJ1-2, with D perhaps TRBD1 (5 bases). With 0 bases removed from V and 8 bases from J, the gap between germline ends came to 10 bases. The CDR3 is made up of 13 amino acids. The germline V gene has CDR1 SGHAT and CDR2 FQNNGV. CDR3 sequence (DNA): TGTGCCAGCAGCTTAGAGGGGCAGCCCGGCTACACCTTC. It specifies CASSLEGQPGYTF.

The chain employs TRBV5-6 and TRBJ2-1, with 7 bases fitting TRBD1. Trimming removed 3 bases from V and 0 bases from J; junction bases left unmatched: 6. The CDR3 is 16 residues long. The germline V gene has CDR1 SGHDT and CDR2 YYEEEE. In nucleotides, the CDR3 is TGTGCCAGCAGCTCCCAAACAGGGGACTCCTACAATGAGCAGTTCTTC. Translating it yields CASSSQTGDSYNEQFF.

The rearrangement joins TRBV4-1 to TRBJ1-4, with D tentatively TRBD1 (6 bases). V lost 3 bases to trimming and J lost 7 bases, with 15 bases between them. The CDR3 consists of 15 residues. Germline CDR1 MGHRA, CDR2 YSYEKL. Here the CDR3 DNA reads TGCGCCAGCAGCCACCAGACTCGAGGGGGTGAAAAACTGTTTTTT. Its protein is CASSHQTRGGEKLFF.

CDR3 sequence reads: CAIRGDRSSYNSPLHF. CDR3 DNA: TGTGCCATCCGGGGGGACAGGAGCTCCTATAATTCACCCCTCCACTTT. V is TRBV28 and J is TRBJ1-6; 8 bases agree with TRBD1. This CDR3 contains 16 residues. Looked up from germline, CDR1 is MDHEN and CDR2 is SYDVKM. After removal of 10 bases from V and 0 bases from J, the junction contained 8 bases not matched to a gene.

This chain links TRBV2 with TRBJ1-5; D might be TRBD1 (5 bases). Germline lookup yields CDR1 SNHLY and CDR2 FYNNEI. V gave up 4 bases and J gave up 4 bases, with 11 bases separating them. This CDR3 is 14 amino acids long. CDR3 amino acids: CASSGNRMNQPQHF. CDR3 sequence (DNA): TGTGCCAGCAGTGGGAACAGGATGAATCAGCCCCAGCATTTT.

This chain connects TRBV18 to TRBJ1-5; 12 bases align to TRBD1. CDR3 length equals 18 residues. Trimming took 4 bases from V and 0 from J; bases not matched to a gene: 7. Germline V CDR1 and CDR2: KGHSH, LQKENI. CDR3 sequence reads: CASSRTGTGGDSNQPQHF. CDR3 in DNA: TGTGCCAGCTCACGAACCGGGACAGGGGGCGATAGCAATCAGCCCCAGCATTTT.